This T cell receptor beta chain comes out of a study of monozygotic twins with inflammatory bowel disease. General study points: Neither one strong signal nor one clonotype associated with IBD was supported.

As concerns this clonotype: Its antigen is as yet unknown.

From the 5' RACE reads, TCRdb lists one entry per CDR3 protein and no DNA. The table lists about 350,000 distinct CDR3 sequences, with around 2% in the top ten. Per the germline V gene, CDR1 is MDHEN and CDR2 is SYDVKM. There are 14 residues in the CDR3. V gene TRBV28 combines with J gene TRBJ2-7; absent DNA, TCRdb's TRBD1 call cannot be checked. The sequence was obtained from a human donor with ulcerative colitis or Crohn's disease, or a healthy co-twin of an affected twin (not recorded which). Sequenced input: blood. The CDR3 region is CASSPYRGTHEQYF.